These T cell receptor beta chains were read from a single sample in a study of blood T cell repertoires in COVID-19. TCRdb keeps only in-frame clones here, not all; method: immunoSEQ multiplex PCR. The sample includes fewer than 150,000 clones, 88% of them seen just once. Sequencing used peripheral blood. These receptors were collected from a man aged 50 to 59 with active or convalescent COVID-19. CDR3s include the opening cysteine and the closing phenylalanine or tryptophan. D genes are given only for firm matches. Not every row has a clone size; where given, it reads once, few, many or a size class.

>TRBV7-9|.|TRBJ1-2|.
TGTGCCAGCAGCATGGACAGACGACGCTACACCTTC
CASSMDRRRYTF
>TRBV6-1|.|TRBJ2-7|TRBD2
TGTGCCACGTCCGGGACTAACTCCTACGAGCAGTACTTC
CATSGTNSYEQYF
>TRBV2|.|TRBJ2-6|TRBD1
TGTGCCAGCAGGACAGGGCCTGGGGCCAACGTCCTGACTTTC
CASRTGPGANVLTF
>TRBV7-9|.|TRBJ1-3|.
TGTGCCAGCAGCTCTATCGCCGGGGGAAACACCATATATTTT
CASSSIAGGNTIYF
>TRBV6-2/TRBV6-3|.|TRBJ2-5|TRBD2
TGTGCCAGCAGTATTCCAGCGGGAGGGGCCTTAGTCGGCCAAGAGACCCAGTACTTC
CASSIPAGGALVGQETQYF
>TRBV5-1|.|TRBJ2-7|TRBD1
TGCGCCAGCAGCTTGGTGCGGGGACAGGGGGCCGGGCAGTACTTC
CASSLVRGQGAGQYF
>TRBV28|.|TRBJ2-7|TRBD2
TGTGCCAGCAGTCCGCTAGCGGGAGGGGGCTCCTACGAGCAGTACTTC
CASSPLAGGGSYEQYF
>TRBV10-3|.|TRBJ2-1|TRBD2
TGTGCCATCAGTGAGCGACTAGCGGGGGGCCGGGATGAGCAGTTCTTC
CAISERLAGGRDEQFF
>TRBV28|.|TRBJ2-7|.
TGTGCCAGCAGATTTGGCAGTACCTACGAGCAGTACTTC
CASRFGSTYEQYF
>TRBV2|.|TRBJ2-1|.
TGTGCCAGCAGTGGCCGGCTGGCGGGCCTCAATGAGCAGTTCTTC
CASSGRLAGLNEQFF
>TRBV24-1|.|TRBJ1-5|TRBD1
TGTGCCACCAGTGGGGGACAGGTGAATCAGCCCCAGCATTTT
CATSGGQVNQPQHF
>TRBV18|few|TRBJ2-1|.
TGTGCCAGCTCACCACGACTATATGAGCAGTTCTTC
CASSPRLYEQFF
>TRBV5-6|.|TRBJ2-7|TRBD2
TGTGCCAGCAGCTTACTAGCGGGACTCTACGAGCAGTACTTC
CASSLLAGLYEQYF
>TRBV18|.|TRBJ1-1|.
TGTGCCAGCTCACCCTCAAGTACGGTTGAAGCTTTCTTT
CASSPSSTVEAFF
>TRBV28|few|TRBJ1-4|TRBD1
TGTGCCAGCAGCCCGACCGGGACAGGGCTTGAAAAACTGTTTTTT
CASSPTGTGLEKLFF
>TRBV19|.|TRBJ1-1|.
TGTGCCAGTAGTATGTCAGGTCTGATGAACACTGAAGCTTTCTTT
CASSMSGLMNTEAFF
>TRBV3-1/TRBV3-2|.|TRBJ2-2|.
TGTGCCAGCAGCCATACTTCGAACACCGGGGAGCTGTTTTTT
CASSHTSNTGELFF
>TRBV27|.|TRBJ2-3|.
TGTGCCAGCAGTAGGGGCCAAACCCGCACAGATACGCAGTATTTT
CASSRGQTRTDTQYF
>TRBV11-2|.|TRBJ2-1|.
TGTGCCACTGCGAGGAGTTCCTACAATGAGCAGTTCTTC
CATARSSYNEQFF
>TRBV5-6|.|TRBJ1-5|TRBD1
TGTGCCAGCAGCTTGTTCCGGACAGGGGGCCCTCAGCCCCAGCATTTT
CASSLFRTGGPQPQHF
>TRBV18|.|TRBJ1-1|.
TGTGCCAGCTCACCCCTCAAACAGGGCAGGAGCACTGAAGCTTTCTTT
CASSPLKQGRSTEAFF
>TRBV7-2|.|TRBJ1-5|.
TGTGCCAGCAGCTTAACTAATAGCAATCAGCCCCAGCATTTT
CASSLTNSNQPQHF
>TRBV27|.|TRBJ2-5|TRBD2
TGTGCCAGCAGTTTGTTAGGGACTAGCAAAGAGACCCAGTACTTC
CASSLLGTSKETQYF
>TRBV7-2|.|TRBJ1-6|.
TGTGCCAGCAGCTTACTCCTGTTTCGGAGGGCCTCCTATAATTCACCCCTCCACTTT
CASSLLLFRRASYNSPLHF
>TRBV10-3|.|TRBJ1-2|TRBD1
TGTGCCATCAGATCACCGGGACAGGGTAACTATGGCTACACCTTC
CAIRSPGQGNYGYTF
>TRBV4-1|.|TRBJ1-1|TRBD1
TGCGCCAGCAGCCAATTCCGGGACAGGGGCACTGAAGCTTTCTTT
CASSQFRDRGTEAFF
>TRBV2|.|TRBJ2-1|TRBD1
TGTGCCAGCGGGGGACAGGGTGTTTCTGCTGAGCAGTTCTTC
CASGGQGVSAEQFF
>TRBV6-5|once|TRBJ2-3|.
TGTGCCAGCAGTACGACCAGGGGTACGCAGTATTTT
CASSTTRGTQYF
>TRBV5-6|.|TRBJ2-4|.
TGTGCCAGCAGCTTGATTGAGAACGCGGTGCTGTACTTC
CASSLIENAVLYF
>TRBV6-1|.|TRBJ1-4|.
TGTGCCAGCAGTGAAGCGGGCTCCCAGCAAACTAATGAAAAACTGTTTTTT
CASSEAGSQQTNEKLFF
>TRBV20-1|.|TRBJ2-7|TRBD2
TGCAGTGCTCCGCTAGCGGTCGAGCAGTACTTC
CSAPLAVEQYF
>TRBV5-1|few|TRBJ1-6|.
TGCGCCAGCAGCTTGGGGACAGTGAGCTCCTATAATTCACCCCTCCACTTT
CASSLGTVSSYNSPLHF
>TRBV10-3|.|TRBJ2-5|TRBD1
TGTGCCACTGCACCCGGGACAGGGATTTTAGAAGAGACCCAGTACTTC
CATAPGTGILEETQYF
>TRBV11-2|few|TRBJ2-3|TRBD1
TGTGCCAGCAGCTCTTACAGGGGGCGTGGAGATACGCAGTATTTT
CASSSYRGRGDTQYF
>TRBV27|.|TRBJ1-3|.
TGTGCCAGCAGTCCCCTCCCAGGGGTCTCTGGAAACACCATATATTTT
CASSPLPGVSGNTIYF
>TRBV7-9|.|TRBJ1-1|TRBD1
TGTGCCAGCACCCGGACAGGAGAGAACACTGAAGCTTTCTTT
CASTRTGENTEAFF
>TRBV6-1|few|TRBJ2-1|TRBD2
TGTGCCAGCAGTGATGGGACTAGCGGGAGTGGGTCCTACAATGAGCAGTTCTTC
CASSDGTSGSGSYNEQFF
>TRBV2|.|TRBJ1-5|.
TGTGCCAGCAGTGTCGGAGATCAGCCCCAGCATTTT
CASSVGDQPQHF
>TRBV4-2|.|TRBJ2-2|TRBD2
TGTGCCAGCAGCTCGGGACTAGCGGGAGGGAACACCGGGGAGCTGTTTTTT
CASSSGLAGGNTGELFF
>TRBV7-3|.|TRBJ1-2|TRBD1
TGTGCCAGCAGCTTAACTACAGGGGCGAGGAATGGCTACACCTTC
CASSLTTGARNGYTF
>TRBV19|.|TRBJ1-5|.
TGTGCCAGTAGTATAGCGGGGGGCCCGACGAGGACCCAGCATTTT
CASSIAGGPTRTQHF
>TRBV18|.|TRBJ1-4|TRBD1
TGTGCCAGCTCACCCCGACAGGGGATTACAACTAATGAAAAACTGTTTTTT
CASSPRQGITTNEKLFF
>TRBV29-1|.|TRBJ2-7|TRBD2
TGCAGCGTTACTAGCGGAACCTACGAGCAGTACTTC
CSVTSGTYEQYF
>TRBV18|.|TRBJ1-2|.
TGTGCCAGCTCACCACCGTGGCAGGGGAAGGACTATGGCTACACCTTC
CASSPPWQGKDYGYTF
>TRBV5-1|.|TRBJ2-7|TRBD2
TGCGCCAGCAGCCGCGGACGGACTAGCGGGTCGTACGAGCAGTACTTC
CASSRGRTSGSYEQYF
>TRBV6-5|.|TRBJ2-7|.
TGTGCCAGCAGCTCCGACAGGACCTACGAGCAGTACTTC
CASSSDRTYEQYF
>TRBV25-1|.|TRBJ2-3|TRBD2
TGTGCCAGCGGCTGGGCTAGCGGGAGGAGCGCAGATACGCAGTATTTT
CASGWASGRSADTQYF
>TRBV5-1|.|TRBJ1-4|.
TGCGCCAGCAGCTTGAGAACGGCAGGGAGGGGTGAAAAACTGTTTTTT
CASSLRTAGRGEKLFF
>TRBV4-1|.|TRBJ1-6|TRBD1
TGCGCCAGCAGCCAACATGAAACAGGGGGCGCGAATTCACCCCTCCACTTT
CASSQHETGGANSPLHF
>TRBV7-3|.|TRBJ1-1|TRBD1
TGTGCCAGCAGCGCCTCAGACAGGGGGTATACTGAAGCTTTCTTT
CASSASDRGYTEAFF
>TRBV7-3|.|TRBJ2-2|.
TGTGCCAGCAGCCGTGTGAGGTCCGGGGAGCTGTTTTTT
CASSRVRSGELFF